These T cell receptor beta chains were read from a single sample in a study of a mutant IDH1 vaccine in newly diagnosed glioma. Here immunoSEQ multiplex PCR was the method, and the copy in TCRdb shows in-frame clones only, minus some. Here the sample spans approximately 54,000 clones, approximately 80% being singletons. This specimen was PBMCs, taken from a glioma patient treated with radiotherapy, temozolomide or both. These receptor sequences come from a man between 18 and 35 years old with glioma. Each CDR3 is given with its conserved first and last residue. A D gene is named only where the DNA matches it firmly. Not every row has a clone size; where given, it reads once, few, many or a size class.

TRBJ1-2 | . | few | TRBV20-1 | TGTGGGATGTATCTCCGTGGCTACACCTTC | CGMYLRGYTF
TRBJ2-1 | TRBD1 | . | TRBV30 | TGTGCCTGGTACAGGGGTGGTAACAATGAGCAGTTCTTC | CAWYRGGNNEQFF
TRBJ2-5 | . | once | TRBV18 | TGTGCCAGCTCACCCGGACACTCCCAAGAGACCCAGTACTTC | CASSPGHSQETQYF
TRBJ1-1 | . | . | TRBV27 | TGTGCCAGCAGTCCTTCCGGGACGGTGAACACTGAAGCTTTCTTT | CASSPSGTVNTEAFF
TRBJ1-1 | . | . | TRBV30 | TGTGCCTGGAGTCGGGGGAGCAGGACTGAAGCTTTCTTT | CAWSRGSRTEAFF
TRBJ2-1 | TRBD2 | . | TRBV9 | TGTGCCAGCAGCGAAAGGGGGACTAGCAAGCATGAGCAGTTCTTC | CASSERGTSKHEQFF
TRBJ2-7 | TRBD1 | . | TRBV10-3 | TGTGCCATGAGGACAGGAAACTCCTACGAGCAGTACTTC | CAMRTGNSYEQYF
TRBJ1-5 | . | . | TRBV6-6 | TGTGCCAGCAGTCGCCGGGACACCAATCAGCCCCAGCATTTT | CASSRRDTNQPQHF
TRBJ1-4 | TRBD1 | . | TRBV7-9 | TGTGCCAGCAGCTTCGGGACAGGGGACGCTGGCGAAAAACTGTTTTTT | CASSFGTGDAGEKLFF
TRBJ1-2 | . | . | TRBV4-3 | TGCGCCAGCAGCCCGTCCAGCCGGGAAAACTATGGCTACACCTTC | CASSPSSRENYGYTF
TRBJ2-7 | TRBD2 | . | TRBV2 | TGTGCCAGCATCCTAGCGGGGTTCCCCTACGAGCAGTACTTC | CASILAGFPYEQYF
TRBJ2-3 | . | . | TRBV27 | TGTGCCAGCAGTACGACCTCCCTAGGTTGGACGCAGTATTTT | CASSTTSLGWTQYF
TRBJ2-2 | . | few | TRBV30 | TGTGCCTCAGGGGCAGTAACCCCCGGGGAGCTGTTTTTT | CASGAVTPGELFF
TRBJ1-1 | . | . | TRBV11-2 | TGTGCCAGCAGCGTCAGACAGAACACTGAAGCTTTCTTT | CASSVRQNTEAFF
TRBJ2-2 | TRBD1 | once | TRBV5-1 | TGCGCCAGCAGCTTGGGAAGGACAGGGGCCGGGGAGCTGTTTTTT | CASSLGRTGAGELFF
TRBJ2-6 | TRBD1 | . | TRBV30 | TGTGCCTGGAGTGGGCCCGGGACAGGGGGGGGCTCTGGGGCCAACGTCCTGACTTTC | CAWSGPGTGGGSGANVLTF
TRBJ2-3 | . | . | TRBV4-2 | TGTGCCAGCAGCCAAGTTTGGGGCACAGATACGCAGTATTTT | CASSQVWGTDTQYF
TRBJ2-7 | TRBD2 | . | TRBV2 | TGTGCCAGCAGTGGACTAGCGGGAGGGGGGAACGAGCAGTACTTC | CASSGLAGGGNEQYF
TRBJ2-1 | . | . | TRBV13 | TGTGCCAGCAACCCTCTCGGCTCAGGGTTGTCCTACAATGAGCAGTTCTTC | CASNPLGSGLSYNEQFF
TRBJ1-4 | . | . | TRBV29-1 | TGCAGCGTTGCAAAATGGACAAGAACTAATGAAAAACTGTTTTTT | CSVAKWTRTNEKLFF
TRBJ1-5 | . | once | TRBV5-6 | TGTGCCAGCAGCTTGGGTGGGGGGAGCAATCAGCCCCAGCATTTT | CASSLGGGSNQPQHF
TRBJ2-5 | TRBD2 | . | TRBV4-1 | TGCGCCAGCAGCCAAGACCGGACTAAGCGCGGGAGTGCCACGGAGACCCAGTACTTC | CASSQDRTKRGSATETQYF
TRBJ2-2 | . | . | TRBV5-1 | TGCGCCAGCAGCTTGGCGGTAGGGAGCATCGAGGAGCTGTTTTTT | CASSLAVGSIEELFF
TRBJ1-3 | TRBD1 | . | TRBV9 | TGTGCCAGCAGCCCGGGGGACAGGGGGCAAGAAAACACCATATATTTT | CASSPGDRGQENTIYF
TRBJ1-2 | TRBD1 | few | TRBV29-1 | TGCAGCGTTGGATGGACAGGGCTGGATGGCTACACCTTC | CSVGWTGLDGYTF
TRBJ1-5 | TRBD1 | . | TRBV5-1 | TGCGCCAGCAGCTCCGGGACAGGGACTCAGCCCCAGCATTTT | CASSSGTGTQPQHF
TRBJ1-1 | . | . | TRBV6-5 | TGTGCCAGCAGTTACTCAACAGCGTTGAACACTGAAGCTTTCTTT | CASSYSTALNTEAFF
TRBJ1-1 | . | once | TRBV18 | TGTGCCAGCTCACCAACCGGGGGTGAGTTAGTAGCTTTCTTT | CASSPTGGELVAFF
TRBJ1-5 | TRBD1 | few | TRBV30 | TGTGCCTGGAGTCGACAGGGAATTCAGCCCCAGCATTTT | CAWSRQGIQPQHF
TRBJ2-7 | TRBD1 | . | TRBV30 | TGTGCCTGGAGTGGGGACAGGGGGAACGAGCAGTACTTC | CAWSGDRGNEQYF
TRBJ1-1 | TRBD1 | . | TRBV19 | TGTGCCTCGGGACAGGGGGGGCGGACTGAAGCTTTCTTT | CASGQGGRTEAFF
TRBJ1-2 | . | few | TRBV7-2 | TGTGCCAGCAGATACTCATCAGGAAGAGGCTACACCTTC | CASRYSSGRGYTF
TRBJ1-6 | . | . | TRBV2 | TGTGCCAGCAGGGGTTTGGGGGGGTCTCGGAATTCACCCCTCCACTTT | CASRGLGGSRNSPLHF
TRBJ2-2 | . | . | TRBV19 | TGTGCCAGTAAACGCGGGACCGGGGAGCTGTTTTTT | CASKRGTGELFF
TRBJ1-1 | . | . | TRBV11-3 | TGTGCCAGCAGCTTGTCCATGAACACTGAAGCTTTCTTT | CASSLSMNTEAFF
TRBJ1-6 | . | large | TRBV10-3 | TGTGCCATCAGTGATATTAGGGATTATGGGGGGTCCAATTCACCCCTCCACTTT | CAISDIRDYGGSNSPLHF
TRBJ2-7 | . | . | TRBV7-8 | TGTGCCAGCGGGTCAGACTGGCCCGCCTTCTACGAGCAGTACTTC | CASGSDWPAFYEQYF